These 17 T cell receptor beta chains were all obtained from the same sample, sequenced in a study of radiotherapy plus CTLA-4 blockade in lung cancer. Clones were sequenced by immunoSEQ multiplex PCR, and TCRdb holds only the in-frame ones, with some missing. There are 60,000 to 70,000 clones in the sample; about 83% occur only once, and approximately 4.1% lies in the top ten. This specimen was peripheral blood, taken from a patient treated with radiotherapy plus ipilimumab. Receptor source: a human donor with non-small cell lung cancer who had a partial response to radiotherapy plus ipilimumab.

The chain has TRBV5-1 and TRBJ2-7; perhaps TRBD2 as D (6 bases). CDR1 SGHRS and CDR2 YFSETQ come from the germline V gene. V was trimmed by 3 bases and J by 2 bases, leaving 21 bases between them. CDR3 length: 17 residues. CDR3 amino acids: CASSSGDLPGLPYEQYF. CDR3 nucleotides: TGCGCCAGCAGCTCCGGCGACCTTCCGGGACTGCCCTACGAGCAGTACTTC.

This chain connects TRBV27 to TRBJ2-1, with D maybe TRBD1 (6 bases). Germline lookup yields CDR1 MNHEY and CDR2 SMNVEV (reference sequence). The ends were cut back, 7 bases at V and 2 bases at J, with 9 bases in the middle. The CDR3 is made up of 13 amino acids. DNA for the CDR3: TGTGCCAGCACCTGGACAGCCTACAATGAGCAGTTCTTC. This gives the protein CASTWTAYNEQFF.

CDR3 sequence (DNA): TGTGCCAGCTCACCACCATCCGCCCTGGGGACTGGTGGAGATACGCAGTATTTT. Residues: CASSPPSALGTGGDTQYF. The gene calls are TRBV18 and TRBJ2-3; D is perhaps TRBD2 (6 bases). V was shortened by 0 bases and J by 5 bases, with 21 bases between the two germline ends. The CDR3 extends over 18 amino acids. Germline CDR1 reads KGHSH; CDR2 reads LQKENI.

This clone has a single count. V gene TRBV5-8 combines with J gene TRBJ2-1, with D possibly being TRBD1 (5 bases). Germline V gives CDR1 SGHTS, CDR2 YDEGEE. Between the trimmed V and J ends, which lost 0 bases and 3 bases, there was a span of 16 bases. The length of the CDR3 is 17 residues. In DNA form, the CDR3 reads TGTGCCAGCAGCTTGGACGATAGGACATGGAACTACAATGAGCAGTTCTTC. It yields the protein CASSLDDRTWNYNEQFF.

This chain's CDR3 is CASSVATGSSYEQYF. DNA for the CDR3: TGTGCCAGCAGCGTAGCCACAGGAAGCTCCTACGAGCAGTACTTC. The chain recombines TRBV9 with TRBJ2-7; TRBD1 might be the D (5 bases). V lost 0 bases and J lost 0, with 10 bases in between. The CDR3 runs 15 residues. The germline V gene has CDR1 SGDLS and CDR2 YYNGEE. Using reference TRBV9 and TRBJ2-7 for the parts outside the CDR3, the full variable domain is DSGVTQTPKHLITATGQRVTLRCSPRSGDLSVYWYQQSLDQGLQFLIQYYNGEERAKGNILERFSAQQFPDLHSELNLSSLELGDSALYFCASSVATGSSYEQYFGPGTRLTVT.

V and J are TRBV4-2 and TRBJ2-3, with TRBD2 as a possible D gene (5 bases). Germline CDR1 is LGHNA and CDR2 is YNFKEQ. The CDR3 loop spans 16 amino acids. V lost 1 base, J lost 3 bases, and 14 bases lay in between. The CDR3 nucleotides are TGTGCCAGCAGCCAAGGAACGGGATTAAGGACAGATACGCAGTATTTT. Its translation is CASSQGTGLRTDTQYF.

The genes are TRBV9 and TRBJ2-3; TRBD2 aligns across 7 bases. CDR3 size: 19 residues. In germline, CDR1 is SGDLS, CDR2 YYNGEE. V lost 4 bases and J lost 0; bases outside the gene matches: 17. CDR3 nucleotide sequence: TGTGCCAGCAGCCCAGATCCTATAGGTCGAGCGGGGAGCACAGATACGCAGTATTTT. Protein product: CASSPDPIGRAGSTDTQYF.

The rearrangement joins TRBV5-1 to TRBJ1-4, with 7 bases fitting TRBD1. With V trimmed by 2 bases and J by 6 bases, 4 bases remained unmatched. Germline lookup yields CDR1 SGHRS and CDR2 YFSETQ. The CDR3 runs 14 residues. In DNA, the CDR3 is TGCGCCAGCAGCTTACAGGGGATGGATGAAAAACTGTTTTTT. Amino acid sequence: CASSLQGMDEKLFF.

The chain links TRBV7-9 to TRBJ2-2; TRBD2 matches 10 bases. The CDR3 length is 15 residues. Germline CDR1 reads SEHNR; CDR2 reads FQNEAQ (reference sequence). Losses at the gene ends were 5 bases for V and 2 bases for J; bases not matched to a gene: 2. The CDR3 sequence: CASSRLAGNTGELFF. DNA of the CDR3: TGTGCCAGCAGCCGACTAGCGGGTAACACCGGGGAGCTGTTTTTT. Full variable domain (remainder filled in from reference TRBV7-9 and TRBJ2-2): DTGVSQNPRHKITKRGQNVTFRCDPISEHNRLYWYRQTLGQGPEFLTYFQNEAQLEKSRLLSDRFSAERPKGSFSTLEIQRTEQGDSAMYLCASSRLAGNTGELFFGEGSRLTVL.

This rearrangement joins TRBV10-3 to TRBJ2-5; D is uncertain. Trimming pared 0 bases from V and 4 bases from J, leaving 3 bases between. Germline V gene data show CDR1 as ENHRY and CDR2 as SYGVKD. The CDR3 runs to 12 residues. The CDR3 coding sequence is TGTGCCATCAGTGAGTCGAGAGAGACCCAGTACTTC. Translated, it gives CAISESRETQYF.

Here the CDR3 reads CAWGQAAGNTIYF. CDR3 bases: TGTGCCTGGGGACAGGCGGCAGGAAACACCATATATTTT. The chain has TRBV30 and TRBJ1-3, with 7 bases that match TRBD1. The CDR3 has 13 amino acids. The J segment lost 4 bases and the V segment lost 5 bases, leaving 5 bases of the junction unmatched. Germline assignment: CDR1 GTSNPN and CDR2 SVGIG (reference sequence).

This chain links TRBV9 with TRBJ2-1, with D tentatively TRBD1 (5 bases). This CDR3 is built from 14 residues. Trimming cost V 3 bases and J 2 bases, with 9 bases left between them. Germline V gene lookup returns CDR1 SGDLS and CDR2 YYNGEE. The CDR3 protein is CASSGWGTYNEQFF. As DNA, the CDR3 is TGTGCCAGCAGCGGCTGGGGCACCTACAATGAGCAGTTCTTC. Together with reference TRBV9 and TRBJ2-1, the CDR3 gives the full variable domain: DSGVTQTPKHLITATGQRVTLRCSPRSGDLSVYWYQQSLDQGLQFLIQYYNGEERAKGNILERFSAQQFPDLHSELNLSSLELGDSALYFCASSGWGTYNEQFFGPGTRLTVL.

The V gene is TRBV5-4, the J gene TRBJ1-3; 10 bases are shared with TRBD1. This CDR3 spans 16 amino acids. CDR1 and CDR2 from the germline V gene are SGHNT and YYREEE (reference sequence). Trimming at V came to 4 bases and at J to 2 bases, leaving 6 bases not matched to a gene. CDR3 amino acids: CASSLPGTGAGNTIYF. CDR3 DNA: TGTGCCAGCAGCCTACCAGGGACAGGGGCTGGAAACACCATATATTTT. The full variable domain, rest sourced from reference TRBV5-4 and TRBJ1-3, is ETGVTQSPTHLIKTRGQQVTLRCSSQSGHNTVSWYQQALGQGPQFIFQYYREEENGRGNFPPRFSGLQFPNYSSELNVNALELDDSALYLCASSLPGTGAGNTIYFGEGSWLTVV.

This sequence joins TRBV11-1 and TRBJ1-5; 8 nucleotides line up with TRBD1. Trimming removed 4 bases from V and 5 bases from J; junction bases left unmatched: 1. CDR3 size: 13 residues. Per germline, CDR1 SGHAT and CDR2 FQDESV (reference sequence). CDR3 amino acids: CASSSGQDQPQHF. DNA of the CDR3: TGTGCCAGCAGCTCGGGACAGGATCAGCCCCAGCATTTT.

The CDR3 DNA reads as TGCGCCAGCTCACGGTCTAGCGGGTACAATGAGCAGTTCTTC. Residues: CASSRSSGYNEQFF. The chain uses TRBV5-1 and TRBJ2-1; 8 nucleotides align to TRBD2. J lost 4 bases, V lost 7 bases, and 7 bases had no gene match. In germline, CDR1 is SGHRS, CDR2 YFSETQ. The CDR3 extends over 14 amino acids.

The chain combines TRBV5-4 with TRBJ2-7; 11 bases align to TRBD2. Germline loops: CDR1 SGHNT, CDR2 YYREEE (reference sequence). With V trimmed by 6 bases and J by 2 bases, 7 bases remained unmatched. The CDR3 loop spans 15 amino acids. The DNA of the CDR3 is TGTGCCAGCACCCAGGGACTAGCGGAACCCTACGAGCAGTACTTC. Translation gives CASTQGLAEPYEQYF.

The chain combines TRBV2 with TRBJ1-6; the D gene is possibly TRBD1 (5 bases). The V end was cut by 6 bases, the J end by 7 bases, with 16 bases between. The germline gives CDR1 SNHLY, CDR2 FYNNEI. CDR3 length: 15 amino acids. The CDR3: CASRSTASLNSPLHF. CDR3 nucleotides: TGTGCCAGCAGATCGACAGCCAGTTTAAATTCACCCCTCCACTTT.